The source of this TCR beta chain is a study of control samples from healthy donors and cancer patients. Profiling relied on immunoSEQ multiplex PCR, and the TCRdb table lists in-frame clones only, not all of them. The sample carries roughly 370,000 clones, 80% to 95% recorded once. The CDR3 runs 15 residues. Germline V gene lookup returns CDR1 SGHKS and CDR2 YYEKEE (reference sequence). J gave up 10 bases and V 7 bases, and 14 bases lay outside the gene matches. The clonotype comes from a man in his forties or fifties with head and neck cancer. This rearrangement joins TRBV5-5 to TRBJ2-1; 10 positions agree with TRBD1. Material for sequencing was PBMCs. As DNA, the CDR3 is TGTGCCAGCTTGGAGGCGGGACAGGGGCAAGGCGAGCAGTTCTTC. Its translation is CASLEAGQGQGEQFF.